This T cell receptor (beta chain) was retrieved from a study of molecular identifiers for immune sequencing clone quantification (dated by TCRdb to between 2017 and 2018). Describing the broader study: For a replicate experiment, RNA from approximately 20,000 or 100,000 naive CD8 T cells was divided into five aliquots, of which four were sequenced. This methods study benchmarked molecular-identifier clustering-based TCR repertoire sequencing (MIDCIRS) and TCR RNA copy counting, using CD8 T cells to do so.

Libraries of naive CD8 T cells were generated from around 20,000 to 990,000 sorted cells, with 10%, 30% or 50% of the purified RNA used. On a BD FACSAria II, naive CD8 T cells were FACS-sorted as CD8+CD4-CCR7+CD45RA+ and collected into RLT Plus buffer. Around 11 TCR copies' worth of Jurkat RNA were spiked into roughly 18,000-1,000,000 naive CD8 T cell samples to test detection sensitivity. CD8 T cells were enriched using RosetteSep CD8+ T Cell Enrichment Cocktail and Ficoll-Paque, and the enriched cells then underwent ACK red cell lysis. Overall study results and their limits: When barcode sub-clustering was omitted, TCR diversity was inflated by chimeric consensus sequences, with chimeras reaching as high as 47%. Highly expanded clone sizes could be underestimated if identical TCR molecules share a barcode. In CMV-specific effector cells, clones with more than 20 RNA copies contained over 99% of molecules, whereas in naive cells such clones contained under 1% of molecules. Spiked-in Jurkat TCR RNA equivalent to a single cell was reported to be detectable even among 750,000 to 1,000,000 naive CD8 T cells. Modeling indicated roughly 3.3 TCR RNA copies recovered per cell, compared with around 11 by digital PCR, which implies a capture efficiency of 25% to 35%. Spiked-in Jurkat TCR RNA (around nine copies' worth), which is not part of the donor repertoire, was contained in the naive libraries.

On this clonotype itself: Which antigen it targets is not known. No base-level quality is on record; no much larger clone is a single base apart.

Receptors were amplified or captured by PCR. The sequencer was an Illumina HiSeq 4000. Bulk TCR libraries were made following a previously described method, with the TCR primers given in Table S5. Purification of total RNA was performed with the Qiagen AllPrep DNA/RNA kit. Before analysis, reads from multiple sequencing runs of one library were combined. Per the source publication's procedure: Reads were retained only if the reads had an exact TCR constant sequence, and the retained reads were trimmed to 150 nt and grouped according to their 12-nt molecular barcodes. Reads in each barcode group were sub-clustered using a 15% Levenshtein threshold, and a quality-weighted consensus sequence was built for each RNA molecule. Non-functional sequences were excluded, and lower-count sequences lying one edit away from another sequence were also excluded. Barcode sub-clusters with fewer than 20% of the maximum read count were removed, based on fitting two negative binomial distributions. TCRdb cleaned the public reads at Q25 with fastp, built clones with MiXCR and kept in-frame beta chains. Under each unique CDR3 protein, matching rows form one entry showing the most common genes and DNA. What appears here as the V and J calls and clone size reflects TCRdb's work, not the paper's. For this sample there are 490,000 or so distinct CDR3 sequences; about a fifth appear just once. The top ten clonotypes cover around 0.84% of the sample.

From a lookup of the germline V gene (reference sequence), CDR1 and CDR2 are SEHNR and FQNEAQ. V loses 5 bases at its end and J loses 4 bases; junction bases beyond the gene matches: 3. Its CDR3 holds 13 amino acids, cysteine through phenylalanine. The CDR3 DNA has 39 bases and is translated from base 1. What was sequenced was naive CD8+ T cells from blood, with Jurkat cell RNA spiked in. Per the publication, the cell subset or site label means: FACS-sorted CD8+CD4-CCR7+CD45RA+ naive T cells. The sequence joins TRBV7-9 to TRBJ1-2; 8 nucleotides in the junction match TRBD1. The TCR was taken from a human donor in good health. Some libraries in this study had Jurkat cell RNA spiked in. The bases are TGTGCCAGCAGCGACGGACAGGGCTATGGCTACACCTTC. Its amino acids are CASSDGQGYGYTF.